In its sample, the clone carrying this T cell receptor (beta chain) was seen many times. Its antigen is not identified. These data originate in a study of T cells in Graves' hyperthyroidism and ophthalmopathy. Notes on the study in general: Most clonotypes expanded in the thyroid (above 0.001) were also present in blood.

CDR3 length equals 14 residues. V lost 10 bases and J 3 bases, leaving 19 bases between the germline ends. The germline gives CDR1 ENHRY, CDR2 SYGVKD. Authors of the study amplified TCR beta CDR3 regions from RNA transcripts. A first-round RT-PCR of the TCR CDR3 used the HTBI primer set. TCRdb called the multiplex PCR reads again in MiXCR, with one record for every CDR3 protein. Altogether roughly 560,000 distinct CDR3 sequences are present, about 15% being singletons, with the ten largest covering around 4.5%. V usage is TRBV10-3 and J usage is TRBJ2-7; D is ambiguous. Sequenced sample: blood. The sequence derives from a woman in her thirties or forties with Graves' ophthalmopathy. CDR3 loop: CATTPGQTIYEQYF. The CDR3, as DNA: TGTGCCACCACGCCTGGGCAAACGATCTACGAGCAGTACTTC.